This is a list of T cell receptor beta chains from one sample in a study of shared clonotypes between healthy human individuals. TCRdb keeps only in-frame clones here, not all; method: immunoSEQ multiplex PCR. The profile shows 2.5 million or so clones, roughly nine tenths of them singletons. Sequencing was carried out using naive CD4+ T cells sorted from blood. All receptors come from a man aged 18 to 29 in good health. Each CDR3 is given with its conserved first and last residue. A D gene is named only where the DNA matches it firmly. Size is stated for part of the rows, as once, few or many counts, or as a class when the clone is expanded.

size: -; D: TRBD2; J: TRBJ2-3; length: 15; V: TRBV28; DNA: TGTGCCAGCCGTAAACCAGCGGGGAGCACAGATACGCAGTATTTT; CDR3: CASRKPAGSTDTQYF
size: -; D: TRBD1; J: TRBJ1-2; length: 16; V: TRBV5-1; DNA: TGCGCCAGCAGCCCCACGGGGTCAGGGGGCTTCCCTGGCTACACCTTC; CDR3: CASSPTGSGGFPGYTF
size: -; D: -; J: TRBJ2-7; length: 12; V: TRBV7-9; DNA: TGTGCCAGCAGTCCCGGGGGCTACGAGCAGTACTTC; CDR3: CASSPGGYEQYF
size: -; D: TRBD1; J: TRBJ1-4; length: 16; V: TRBV7-9; DNA: TGTGCCAGCAGCTCCCCGGGACAGAAAGGAACTGAAAAACTGTTTTTT; CDR3: CASSSPGQKGTEKLFF
size: -; D: TRBD1; J: TRBJ2-5; length: 14; V: TRBV6-5; DNA: TGTGCCAGCAGTAACACGGACAGGCAGGAGACCCAGTACTTC; CDR3: CASSNTDRQETQYF
size: -; D: TRBD2; J: TRBJ2-7; length: 12; V: TRBV6-5; DNA: TGTGCCGTAGGACTAGCGGGAGGTGAGCAGTACTTC; CDR3: CAVGLAGGEQYF
size: -; D: -; J: TRBJ2-3; length: 16; V: TRBV10-1; DNA: TGCGCCAGCAGTGAGTCTACGGGAGCCACCACAGATACGCAGTATTTT; CDR3: CASSESTGATTDTQYF
size: -; D: TRBD1; J: TRBJ1-5; length: 14; V: TRBV19; DNA: TGTGCCAGTAGGGGGACAGGGAACAATCAGCCCCAGCATTTT; CDR3: CASRGTGNNQPQHF
size: -; D: -; J: TRBJ2-1; length: 13; V: TRBV10-3; DNA: TGTGCCATCAGTGAGGGGGCCTGGGGTGAGCAGTTCTTC; CDR3: CAISEGAWGEQFF
size: -; D: -; J: TRBJ2-7; length: 11; V: TRBV4-1; DNA: TGCGCCCCTACTATCGAGGGCGAGCAGTACTTC; CDR3: CAPTIEGEQYF
size: once; D: TRBD2; J: TRBJ2-7; length: 14; V: TRBV6-5; DNA: TGTGCCAGCAGTTACAGGGAGGGAACCTACGAGCAGTACTTC; CDR3: CASSYREGTYEQYF
size: -; D: -; J: TRBJ2-3; length: 12; V: TRBV4-2; DNA: TGTGCCAGCAGCCAACAGGGAGATACGCAGTATTTT; CDR3: CASSQQGDTQYF
size: -; D: -; J: TRBJ1-4; length: 15; V: TRBV5-1; DNA: TGCGCCAGCAGCCATATGGACGGCGCTAATGAAAAACTGTTTTTT; CDR3: CASSHMDGANEKLFF
size: once; D: TRBD2; J: TRBJ2-1; length: 17; V: TRBV7-8; DNA: TGTGCCAGCAGCTCAGCCCCGGGACTAGTTAACCCGAATGAGCAGTTCTTC; CDR3: CASSSAPGLVNPNEQFF
size: -; D: TRBD2; J: TRBJ2-7; length: 11; V: TRBV20-1; DNA: TGCAGTGCTCGGGGGGGTTACGAGCAGTACTTC; CDR3: CSARGGYEQYF
size: -; D: TRBD1; J: TRBJ1-6; length: 14; V: TRBV30; DNA: TGTGCCTGGAGGATAACAGGGGGGTATTCACCCCTCCACTTT; CDR3: CAWRITGGYSPLHF
size: -; D: -; J: TRBJ2-4; length: 17; V: TRBV11-2; DNA: TGTGCCAGCAGCGACACCCCAGGAGGGAAAGCCAAAAACATTCAGTACTTC; CDR3: CASSDTPGGKAKNIQYF
size: once; D: -; J: TRBJ2-7; length: 14; V: TRBV7-2; DNA: TGTGCCAGCAGCCAGGTGCTCGGGACCTACGAGCAGTACTTC; CDR3: CASSQVLGTYEQYF
size: -; D: TRBD2; J: TRBJ2-7; length: 12; V: TRBV30; DNA: TGTGCCTGGGCCCGGACTAGCGACGAGCAGTACTTC; CDR3: CAWARTSDEQYF
size: -; D: -; J: TRBJ1-5; length: 13; V: TRBV5-1; DNA: TGCGCCAGCAGCTTTACTCCCAATCAGCCCCAGCATTTT; CDR3: CASSFTPNQPQHF